The rows below give T cell receptor beta chains drawn from one sample of a study of blood T cell repertoires in COVID-19. The assay was immunoSEQ multiplex PCR, and TCRdb's table has in-frame clones only and misses some. Counted here are about 160,000 clones, 82% occurring once; the ten biggest clones make up more than 6%. The source material was peripheral blood. The receptors shown here come from a woman aged 40 to 49 with COVID-19, enrolled during active disease. Both conserved end residues are part of each CDR3. The D gene is left open where the match is weak. Size values are once, few and many counts, or a class for expanded clones, and some rows have none.

15 | TRBD2 | - | TRBJ2-3 | TRBV6-5 | TGTGCCAGCAGTTTAAATAGCGGGGGTACAGATACGCAGTATTTT | CASSLNSGGTDTQYF
18 | TRBD2 | - | TRBJ2-3 | TRBV27 | TGTGCCAGCAGTCCAACTAGCGGGGGCCGGGCTAGCACAGATACGCAGTATTTT | CASSPTSGGRASTDTQYF
11 | - | - | TRBJ2-1 | TRBV11-2 | TGTGCCAGCAGCTTAGGCGGATTGCAGTTCTTC | CASSLGGLQFF
16 | TRBD2 | - | TRBJ2-3 | TRBV24-1 | TGTGCCACCAGTGATTCGGGCGGGAGGGTGGCAGATACGCAGTATTTT | CATSDSGGRVADTQYF
13 | - | once | TRBJ2-7 | TRBV11-2 | TGTGCCAGCAGCTTAGTCTCGGGGTACGAGCAGTACTTC | CASSLVSGYEQYF
16 | - | - | TRBJ2-1 | TRBV12-2 | TGTGCAAGTCGCTTGGACATACCGGCGGTAGCCATTGAGCAGTTCTTC | CASRLDIPAVAIEQFF
15 | TRBD1 | - | TRBJ2-1 | TRBV19 | TGTGCCAGTAGTATGGGGACAGGGGGTCCAATAGAGCAGTTCTTC | CASSMGTGGPIEQFF
16 | TRBD1 | few | TRBJ1-5 | TRBV10-2 | TGCGCCAGCAGTGGCATAGGGCAGGGGGGCAATCAGCCCCAGCATTTT | CASSGIGQGGNQPQHF
14 | TRBD2 | - | TRBJ2-1 | TRBV30 | TGTGCCTGGAATCCTATACTAGCGGGAAATGAGCAGTTCTTC | CAWNPILAGNEQFF
19 | - | - | TRBJ2-1 | TRBV14 | TGTGCCAGCAGCCAAGACCCACCCTCCTTGGCGGGCCCCTACAATGAGCAGTTCTTC | CASSQDPPSLAGPYNEQFF
14 | - | - | TRBJ2-7 | TRBV27 | TGTGCCAGCAGTTTGCTAGTGTCTCTGAACGAGCAGTACTTC | CASSLLVSLNEQYF
14 | TRBD1 | - | TRBJ1-2 | TRBV6-5 | TGTGCCAGCAGTTACGGCAGGGGGCTTTTTGGCTACACCTTC | CASSYGRGLFGYTF
14 | TRBD2 | few | TRBJ2-7 | TRBV3-1/TRBV3-2 | TGTGCCAGCAGCCCCTGGGACTACTCCTACGAGCAGTACTTC | CASSPWDYSYEQYF
13 | - | - | TRBJ1-2 | TRBV30 | TGTGCCTGGAGTGTGCGGCGTCAATATGGCTACACCTTC | CAWSVRRQYGYTF
14 | - | - | TRBJ2-1 | TRBV10-3 | TGTGCCATCAGTGAGTTAGCGACTAACAATGAGCAGTTCTTC | CAISELATNNEQFF
16 | TRBD2 | - | TRBJ2-2 | TRBV5-1 | TGCGCCAGCAGCCCGGGAGCGGGAGCGAACACCGGGGAGCTGTTTTTT | CASSPGAGANTGELFF
19 | TRBD1 | - | TRBJ1-1 | TRBV4-2 | TGTGCCAGCAGCCAAGAAAACATACGAACAGGGGGTCTCAACACTGAAGCTTTCTTT | CASSQENIRTGGLNTEAFF
15 | TRBD1 | - | TRBJ1-2 | TRBV19 | TGTGCCAGTAGTACCGGGACAGCAGATAACTATGGCTACACCTTC | CASSTGTADNYGYTF
15 | TRBD2 | - | TRBJ2-1 | TRBV27 | TGTGCCAGCAGTTTCTGGACTAGCGACAACAATGAGCAGTTCTTC | CASSFWTSDNNEQFF
13 | - | - | TRBJ2-1 | TRBV28 | TGTGCCAGCAGTTTATTAGTTTACAATGAGCAGTTCTTC | CASSLLVYNEQFF
13 | TRBD2 | - | TRBJ2-1 | TRBV24-1 | TGTGCCACCAGTGATTCCGGGGGGAATGAGCAGTTCTTC | CATSDSGGNEQFF
14 | TRBD1 | - | TRBJ1-2 | TRBV6-5 | TGTGCCAGCATACGGGACAGGGGGAACTATGGCTACACCTTC | CASIRDRGNYGYTF
14 | - | - | TRBJ2-2 | TRBV7-8 | TGTGCCAGCAGCTCCGGGACTTTCACCGGGGAGCTGTTTTTT | CASSSGTFTGELFF
15 | TRBD1 | - | TRBJ2-1 | TRBV2 | TGTGCCAGCAGCGGGCAGGGGGTGCACTACAATGAGCAGTTCTTC | CASSGQGVHYNEQFF
12 | - | - | TRBJ1-1 | TRBV6-6 | TGTGCCACACACAGGGAGAACACTGAAGCTTTCTTT | CATHRENTEAFF
12 | - | few | TRBJ1-1 | TRBV2 | TGTGCCAGCAGCCCGGGGGGCCTCGCAGCTTTCTTT | CASSPGGLAAFF
15 | - | - | TRBJ1-1 | TRBV7-8 | TGTGCCAGCAGCCCCAGAGACAGGTTTGGCACTGAAGCTTTCTTT | CASSPRDRFGTEAFF
13 | TRBD2 | - | TRBJ2-5 | TRBV30 | TGTGCCAGAAGGGGCTCGGGAGGGGAGACCCAGTACTTC | CARRGSGGETQYF
11 | - | - | TRBJ2-1 | TRBV6-6 | TGTGCCAGCAGTTACTCGGAGGAGCAGTTCTTC | CASSYSEEQFF
12 | - | - | TRBJ2-7 | TRBV30 | TGTGCTCACCAAGGGGGCGGGAATGAGCAGTACTTC | CAHQGGGNEQYF
16 | - | - | TRBJ1-4 | TRBV5-1 | TGCGCCAGCAGCTTAGGACACGGAACAACTAATGAAAAACTGTTTTTT | CASSLGHGTTNEKLFF
14 | - | - | TRBJ1-1 | TRBV27 | TGTGCCAGCAGTTTTCAGGGTCTTATGGCTGAAGCTTTCTTT | CASSFQGLMAEAFF
13 | TRBD1 | - | TRBJ1-2 | TRBV12-3/TRBV12-4 | TGTGCCAGCAGTTTACAGGGGGCGAGGGGCTACACCTTC | CASSLQGARGYTF
12 | - | - | TRBJ1-1 | TRBV19 | TGTGCCAGTAGTATTGGCCTGGCTGAAGCTTTCTTT | CASSIGLAEAFF
14 | TRBD1 | few | TRBJ1-1 | TRBV7-9 | TGTGCCAGCAGCGGACAGGGGGACGGTACTGAAGCTTTCTTT | CASSGQGDGTEAFF
18 | TRBD1 | - | TRBJ2-6 | TRBV6-6 | TGTGCCAGCAGTCCATGGGACAGGGACTTTGCTGGGGCCAACGTCCTGACTTTC | CASSPWDRDFAGANVLTF
15 | - | - | TRBJ1-1 | TRBV21-1 | TGTGCCAGCAGCAACACGAGACAGGGTGAAACTGAAGCTTTCTTT | CASSNTRQGETEAFF
16 | - | - | TRBJ2-3 | TRBV10-3 | TGTGCCATCAGTAATCGAGGGTTTTCAGTCTCCTATACGCAGTATTTT | CAISNRGFSVSYTQYF
13 | - | - | TRBJ2-7 | TRBV27 | TGTGCCAGCAGAATAGGGGCAGCCTACGAGCAGTACTTC | CASRIGAAYEQYF
16 | TRBD2 | - | TRBJ2-2 | TRBV4-2 | TGTGCCAGCAGCCAAGCGGGAGGATTGAACACCGGGGAGCTGTTTTTT | CASSQAGGLNTGELFF
13 | - | - | TRBJ2-1 | TRBV18 | TGTGCCAGCTCATCCGGACTCCGGAATGAGCAGTTCTTC | CASSSGLRNEQFF
14 | TRBD2 | - | TRBJ2-7 | TRBV28 | TGTGCCAGCAGGTCTAGCGGGAACTCCTACGAGCAGTACTTC | CASRSSGNSYEQYF
13 | - | - | TRBJ2-2 | TRBV12-3/TRBV12-4 | TGTGCCAGCAGTTTGTTGCGGACCGGGGAGCTGTTTTTT | CASSLLRTGELFF
13 | - | - | TRBJ2-4 | TRBV3-1/TRBV3-2 | TGTGCCAGCAGCCAGTTTGGAGGGGACATTCAGTACTTC | CASSQFGGDIQYF
14 | - | - | TRBJ1-2 | TRBV3-1/TRBV3-2 | TGTGCCAGCAGTCGGACTGGGAGCGGAGTCGGCTACACCTTC | CASSRTGSGVGYTF
15 | TRBD1 | - | TRBJ1-4 | TRBV27 | TGTGCCAGCAGTTCCACAGGGGGCGCGGGTGAAAAACTGTTTTTT | CASSSTGGAGEKLFF
18 | TRBD1 | - | TRBJ2-2 | TRBV5-1 | TGCGCCAGCAGCTGGACCGGGACAGGGTGGTCGGATACCGGGGAGCTGTTTTTT | CASSWTGTGWSDTGELFF
16 | TRBD2 | once | TRBJ2-1 | TRBV27 | TGTGCCAGCAGTCCCCTGACTAGCGGAAGAAACAATGAGCAGTTCTTC | CASSPLTSGRNNEQFF
15 | - | - | TRBJ2-1 | TRBV7-2 | TGTGCCAGCAGCTTGGCTTGGAGCTCCTACAATGAGCAGTTCTTC | CASSLAWSSYNEQFF
14 | TRBD2 | - | TRBJ2-5 | TRBV30 | TGTGCCTGGAGTAGGACTAGCGGGAGGGAGACCCAGTACTTC | CAWSRTSGRETQYF
14 | TRBD2 | - | TRBJ2-3 | TRBV2 | TGTGCCAGCAGTCCGGGAGGGGGGGCCCGCACGCAGTATTTT | CASSPGGGARTQYF
16 | TRBD2 | - | TRBJ2-1 | TRBV4-1 | TGCGCCAGCAGCTTATCTCCGGGACTACAGTACAATGAGCAGTTCTTC | CASSLSPGLQYNEQFF
17 | TRBD2 | - | TRBJ2-1 | TRBV11-2 | TGTGCCAGCAGCTTAGGTTTATGGACTAGCGATTACAATGAGCAGTTCTTC | CASSLGLWTSDYNEQFF
16 | TRBD1 | once | TRBJ1-2 | TRBV27 | TGTGCCAGCAGTTTCCTCACCGCCAACAGGGGGAGTGGCTACACCTTC | CASSFLTANRGSGYTF
14 | TRBD1 | few | TRBJ1-2 | TRBV5-6 | TGTGCCAGCAGCTTGGTTCAGGGGGCGGTTGGCTACACCTTC | CASSLVQGAVGYTF
15 | TRBD2 | - | TRBJ2-3 | TRBV3-1/TRBV3-2 | TGTGCCAGCAGCATTAGCGGGGCTAGCACAGATACGCAGTATTTT | CASSISGASTDTQYF
13 | - | - | TRBJ1-6 | TRBV19 | TGTGCCAGTAGTATTATTGAGGATTCACCCCTCCACTTT | CASSIIEDSPLHF
16 | TRBD1 | few | TRBJ2-2 | TRBV7-8 | TGTGCCAGCAGCATCCGACAGGGGATCGGCGTCGGGGAGCTGTTTTTT | CASSIRQGIGVGELFF
13 | - | - | TRBJ2-7 | TRBV28 | TGTGCCAGCAGTCCCTCTGGAGAATACGAGCAGTACTTC | CASSPSGEYEQYF
11 | - | - | TRBJ1-1 | TRBV28 | TGTGCCAGCTTAGCGGGGTTGATGGCTTTCTTT | CASLAGLMAFF